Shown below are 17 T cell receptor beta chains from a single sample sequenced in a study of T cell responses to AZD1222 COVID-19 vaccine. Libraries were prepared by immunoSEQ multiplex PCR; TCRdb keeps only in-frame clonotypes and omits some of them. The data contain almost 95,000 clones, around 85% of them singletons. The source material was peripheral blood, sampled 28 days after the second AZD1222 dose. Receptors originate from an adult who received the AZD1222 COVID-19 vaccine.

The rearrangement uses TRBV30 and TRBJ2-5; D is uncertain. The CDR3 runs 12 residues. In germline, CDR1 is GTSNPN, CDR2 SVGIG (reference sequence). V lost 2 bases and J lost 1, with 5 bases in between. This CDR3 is CAWSRVQETQYF. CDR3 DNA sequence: TGTGCCTGGAGTAGGGTCCAAGAGACCCAGTACTTC.

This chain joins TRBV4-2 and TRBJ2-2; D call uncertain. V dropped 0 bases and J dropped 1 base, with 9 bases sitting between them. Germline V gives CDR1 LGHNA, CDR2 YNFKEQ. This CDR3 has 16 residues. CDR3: CASSQDVCMNTGELFF. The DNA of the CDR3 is TGTGCCAGCAGCCAAGACGTTTGCATGAACACCGGGGAGCTGTTTTTT.

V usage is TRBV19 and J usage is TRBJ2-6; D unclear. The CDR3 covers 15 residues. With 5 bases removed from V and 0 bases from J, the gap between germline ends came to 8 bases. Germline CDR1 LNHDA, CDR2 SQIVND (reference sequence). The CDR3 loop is CASSSPGSGANVLTF. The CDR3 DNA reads TGTGCCAGTAGTTCCCCGGGCTCTGGGGCCAACGTCCTGACTTTC.

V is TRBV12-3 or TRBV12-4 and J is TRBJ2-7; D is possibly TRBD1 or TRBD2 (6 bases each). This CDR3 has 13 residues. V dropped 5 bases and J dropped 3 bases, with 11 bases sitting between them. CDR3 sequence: CASSAGHSYEQYF. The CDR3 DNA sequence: TGTGCCAGCAGTGCGGGACACAGCTACGAGCAGTACTTC.

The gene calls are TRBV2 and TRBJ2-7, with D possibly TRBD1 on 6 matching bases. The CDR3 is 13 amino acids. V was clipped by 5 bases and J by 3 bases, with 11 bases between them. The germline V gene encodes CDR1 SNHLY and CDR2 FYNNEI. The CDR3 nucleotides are TGTGCCAGCAGTCCCCGGACAGACTACGAGCAGTACTTC. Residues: CASSPRTDYEQYF.

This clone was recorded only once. CDR3 DNA: TGTGCCATCAGTGAAGGGCAAGGGAATTCACCCCTCCACTTT. It is translated as CAISEGQGNSPLHF. V is TRBV10-3 and J is TRBJ1-6; D unresolved. The CDR3 extends over 14 amino acids. Germline V gene sequence: CDR1 ENHRY, CDR2 SYGVKD. Trimming removed 3 bases at V and 7 bases at J, with 10 bases between.

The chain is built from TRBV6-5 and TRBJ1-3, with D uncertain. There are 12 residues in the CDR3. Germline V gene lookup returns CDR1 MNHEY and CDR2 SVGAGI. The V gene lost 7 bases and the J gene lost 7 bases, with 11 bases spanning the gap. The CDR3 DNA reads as TGTGCCAGCACTCGTTCGGCGAACACCATATATTTT. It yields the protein CASTRSANTIYF.

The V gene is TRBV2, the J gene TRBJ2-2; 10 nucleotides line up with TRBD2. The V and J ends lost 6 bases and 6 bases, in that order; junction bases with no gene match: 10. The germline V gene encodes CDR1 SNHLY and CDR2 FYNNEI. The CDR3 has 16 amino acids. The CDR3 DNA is TGTGCCAGCAGAAGTTGGTTAGCGGGAGGTCCCGGGGAGCTGTTTTTT. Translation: CASRSWLAGGPGELFF.

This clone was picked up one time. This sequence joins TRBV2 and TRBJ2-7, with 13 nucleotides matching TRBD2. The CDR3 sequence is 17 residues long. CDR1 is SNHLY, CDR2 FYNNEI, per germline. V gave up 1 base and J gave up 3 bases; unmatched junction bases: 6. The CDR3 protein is CASSEGTSGSGYYEQYF. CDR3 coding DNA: TGTGCCAGCAGTGAAGGGACTAGCGGGAGTGGGTACTACGAGCAGTACTTC.

CDR3 sequence: CASSVTLAGGPWETQYF. CDR3 in DNA: TGTGCCAGCAGCGTTACACTAGCGGGGGGGCCTTGGGAGACCCAGTACTTC. V is TRBV5-4 and J is TRBJ2-5, with 13 nucleotides matching TRBD2. V dropped 4 bases and J dropped 5; count of bases not matched to a gene: 11. The CDR3 is 17 residues long. In germline, CDR1 is SGHNT, CDR2 YYREEE (reference sequence).

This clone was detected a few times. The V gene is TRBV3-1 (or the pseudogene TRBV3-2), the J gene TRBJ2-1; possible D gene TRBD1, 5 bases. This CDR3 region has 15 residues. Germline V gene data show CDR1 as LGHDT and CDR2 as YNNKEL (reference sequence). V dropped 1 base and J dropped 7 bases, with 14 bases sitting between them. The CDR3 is CASSQAGRVKNEQFF. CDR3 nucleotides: TGTGCCAGCAGCCAAGCGGGCAGGGTTAAGAATGAGCAGTTCTTC.

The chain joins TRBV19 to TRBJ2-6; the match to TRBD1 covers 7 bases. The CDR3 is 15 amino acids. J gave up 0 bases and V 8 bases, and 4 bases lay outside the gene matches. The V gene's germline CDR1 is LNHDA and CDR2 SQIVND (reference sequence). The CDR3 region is CASATGTSGANVLTF. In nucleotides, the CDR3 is TGTGCCAGTGCGACAGGGACCTCTGGGGCCAACGTCCTGACTTTC.

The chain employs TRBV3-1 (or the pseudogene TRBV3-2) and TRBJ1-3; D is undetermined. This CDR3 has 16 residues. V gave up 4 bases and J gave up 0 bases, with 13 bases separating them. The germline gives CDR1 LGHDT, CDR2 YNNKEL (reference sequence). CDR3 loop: CASSPLDSVSGNTIYF. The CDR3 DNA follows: TGTGCCAGCAGCCCCCTCGACTCAGTCTCTGGAAACACCATATATTTT.

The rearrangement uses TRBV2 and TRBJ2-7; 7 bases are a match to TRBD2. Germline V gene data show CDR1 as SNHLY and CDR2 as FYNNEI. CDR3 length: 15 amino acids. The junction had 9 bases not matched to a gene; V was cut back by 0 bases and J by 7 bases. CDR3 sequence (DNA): TGTGCCAGCAGTGAAGCGGCCTACCCGGGGGGAGAGCAGTACTTC. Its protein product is CASSEAAYPGGEQYF. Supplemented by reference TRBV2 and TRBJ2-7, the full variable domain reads EPEVTQTPSHQVTQMGQEVILRCVPISNHLYFYWYRQILGQKVEFLVSFYNNEISEKSEIFDDQFSVERPDGSNFTLKIRSTKLEDSAMYFCASSEAAYPGGEQYFGPGTRLTVT.

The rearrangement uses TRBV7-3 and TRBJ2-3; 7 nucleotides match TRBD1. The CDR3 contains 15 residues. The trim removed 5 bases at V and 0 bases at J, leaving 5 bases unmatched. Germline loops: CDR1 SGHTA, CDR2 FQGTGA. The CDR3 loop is CASSLTGASTDTQYF. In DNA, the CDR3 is TGTGCCAGCAGCCTCACAGGGGCGAGCACAGATACGCAGTATTTT.

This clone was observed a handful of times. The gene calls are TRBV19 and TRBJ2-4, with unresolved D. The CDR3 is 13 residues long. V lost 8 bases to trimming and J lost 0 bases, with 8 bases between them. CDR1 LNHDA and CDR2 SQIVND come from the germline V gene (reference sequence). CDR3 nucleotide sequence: TGTGCCAGTCTGGACCTAGCCAAAAACATTCAGTACTTC. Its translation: CASLDLAKNIQYF.

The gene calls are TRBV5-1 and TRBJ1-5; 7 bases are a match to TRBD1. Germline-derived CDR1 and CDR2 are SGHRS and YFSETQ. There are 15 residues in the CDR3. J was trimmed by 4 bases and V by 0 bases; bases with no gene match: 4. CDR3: CASSLAGTANQPQHF. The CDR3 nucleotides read TGCGCCAGCAGCTTGGCAGGGACAGCTAATCAGCCCCAGCATTTT.